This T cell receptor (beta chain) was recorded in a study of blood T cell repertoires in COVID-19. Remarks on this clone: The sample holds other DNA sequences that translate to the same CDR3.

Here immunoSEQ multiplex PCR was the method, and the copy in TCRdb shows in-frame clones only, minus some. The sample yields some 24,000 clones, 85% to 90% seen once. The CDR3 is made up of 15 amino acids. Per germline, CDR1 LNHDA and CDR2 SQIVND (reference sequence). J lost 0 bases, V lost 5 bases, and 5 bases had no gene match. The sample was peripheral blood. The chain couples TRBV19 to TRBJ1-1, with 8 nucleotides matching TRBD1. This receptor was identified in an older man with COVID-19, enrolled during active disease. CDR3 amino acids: CASSPQGAMNTEAFF. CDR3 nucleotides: TGTGCCAGTAGTCCGCAGGGGGCAATGAACACTGAAGCTTTCTTT.